This passage covers 3 T cell receptor beta chains from one sample sequenced in a study of cytotoxic CD8 clonotypes in ibrutinib-treated CLL. The repertoire was sequenced with immunoSEQ multiplex PCR; TCRdb's copy has only in-frame clones and lacks some. The sample contains hundreds of thousands of clones, 70% of which appear only once. The sample was PBMCs, taken after 24 months of ibrutinib treatment. Receptors originate from a human donor with chronic lymphocytic leukemia.

The chain recombines TRBV28 with TRBJ1-5; 8 nucleotides match TRBD1. Trimming removed 5 bases from V and 4 bases from J; junction bases left unmatched: 4. The CDR3 runs to 14 residues. In germline, CDR1 is MDHEN, CDR2 SYDVKM. The CDR3 DNA reads as TGTGCCAGCAGTGGGGACAGGCCAAATCAGCCCCAGCATTTT. Its translation is CASSGDRPNQPQHF. Full variable domain (rest looked up from reference TRBV28 and TRBJ1-5): DVKVTQSSRYLVKRTGEKVFLECVQDMDHENMFWYRQDPGLGLRLIYFSYDVKMKEKGDIPEGYSVSREKKERFSLILESASTNQTSMYLCASSGDRPNQPQHFGDGTRLSIL.

J is TRBJ1-4 and V is TRBV5-5; D is ambiguous. Trimming took 0 bases from V and 5 from J, leaving 11 bases between them. Germline assignment: CDR1 SGHKS and CDR2 YYEKEE (reference sequence). The length of the CDR3 is 15 residues. DNA of the CDR3: TGTGCCAGCAGCTTGGAGGGCGCTTGGAATGAAAAACTGTTTTTT. Translation gives CASSLEGAWNEKLFF.

This CDR3 reads CASSVELAGGEQYF. DNA for the CDR3: TGTGCCAGCAGCGTAGAACTAGCGGGAGGCGAGCAGTACTTC. This sequence joins TRBV9 and TRBJ2-7, with 12 bases fitting TRBD2. The CDR3 spans 14 residues. Germline V gene sequence: CDR1 SGDLS, CDR2 YYNGEE. V lost 0 bases and J lost 6; bases outside the gene matches: 1.